This T cell receptor (beta chain) emerged from a study of shared clonotypes between healthy human individuals. General study points: Genetic and exposure-history diversity was limited by the few donors.

This clone was recorded only once. What it binds is unknown. Genomic DNA from each subset was divided evenly over several immunoSEQ plates. The method was immunoSEQ multiplex PCR; TCRdb's version includes in-frame clones alone and lacks a portion of them. The profile shows more than 1,200,000 clones, around 98.5% of them singletons. The study drew its donors from healthy HIV-negative adults without recent acute infections or vaccinations. Germline-derived CDR1 and CDR2 are MDHEN and SYDVKM. V shed 6 bases, J shed 5 bases, and the junction held 3 bases outside the gene matches. The length of the CDR3 is 12 residues.

Material for sequencing was naive CD4+ T cells sorted from blood. Subset described: CD45RA+ positively selected. The chain uses TRBV28 and TRBJ2-5; 7 bases line up with TRBD2. The receptor's source is a man between 25 and 39 years old in good health. The CDR3 nucleotides are TGTGCCAGCAGGGGGGGGGTGGAGACCCAGTACTTC. Protein sequence: CASRGGVETQYF.